This T cell receptor (beta chain) was captured by sequencing in a study of spatial heterogeneity in lung cancer. This clonotype was detected ten times or more. The size of this beta chain means little, since it is a stray read in a library made for alpha chains. This sample's time point: sample taken at primary tumor resection. Without sorting, whole RNA was sequenced from tumor, nontumor lung or frozen PBMC. TCRdb independently ran MiXCR on the 5' RACE reads; one entry per CDR3 protein. Of 13,000 or so distinct CDR3 sequences in the sample, roughly 3.9% were seen once. The germline V gene encodes CDR1 DFQATT and CDR2 SNEGSKA (reference sequence). The CDR3 has 16 residues. With V trimmed by 0 bases and J by 1 base, 6 bases remained unmatched.

The material was PBMCs, obtained at surgery. The rearrangement joins TRBV20-1 to TRBJ2-1; TRBD2 matches at 7 bases. This receptor was identified in a male donor with early-stage non-small cell lung cancer. CDR3 bases: TGCAGTGCTAGAGAGGAGCTAGCGGAGTCCTACAATGAGCAGTTCTTC. It encodes CSAREELAESYNEQFF.